Below are 14 T cell receptor beta chains sequenced from a single sample in a study of blood T cells in healthy people across ages. A sample-barcoded 5' primer and a J-beta primer mix were used in a second PCR of about 7 to 11 cycles. TCRdb re-called the 5' RACE reads through MiXCR, storing one row per CDR3 protein. The repertoire holds some 1.5 million distinct CDR3 sequences, with about 28% as singletons. The sequencing sample was made of blood. These receptor sequences come from a woman aged 25-40 years in good health.

This clonotype has only a few counts. V and J are TRBV30 and TRBJ1-1; maybe TRBD1 (5 bases). The CDR3 consists of 12 residues. V was shortened by 2 bases and J by 10 bases, with 14 bases between the two germline ends. The germline V gene has CDR1 GTSNPN and CDR2 SVGIG (reference sequence). The CDR3 DNA is TGTGCCTGGAGTTCAGGGTTCAGTGGAGCTTTCTTT. Translating it yields CAWSSGFSGAFF.

This sequence joins TRBV18 and TRBJ2-7; D is ambiguous. The J call may be incorrect, as the DNA end agrees better with TRBJ2-5. The germline V gene has CDR1 KGHSH and CDR2 LQKENI. This CDR3 has 14 residues. The CDR3 spells CASSPPNPRETQYF. In DNA form, the CDR3 reads TGTGCCAGCTCACCACCGAATCCCAGGGAGACCCAGTACTTC.

This clonotype appeared a few times. The chain couples TRBV2 to TRBJ2-1; 7 positions match TRBD2. J gave up 7 bases and V 5 bases, and 11 bases lay outside the gene matches. This CDR3 spans 15 amino acids. Per the germline V gene, CDR1 is SNHLY and CDR2 is FYNNEI. As DNA, the CDR3 is TGTGCCAGCAGTAGGGAGGGGCTAAGGGCTAATGAGCAGTTCTTC. Its translation is CASSREGLRANEQFF.

The rearrangement links TRBV2 to TRBJ1-1, with 7 bases aligning to TRBD1. The germline V gene encodes CDR1 SNHLY and CDR2 FYNNEI. The CDR3 consists of 13 residues. Germline trimming cut 7 bases from V and 7 bases from J; bases unmatched to any gene: 9. In DNA, the CDR3 is TGTGCCAGCACAAGACAGGGTTGGGGTGAAGCTTTCTTT. This translates into CASTRQGWGEAFF.

The table lists this clonotype with a few counts. The chain is built from TRBV6-2 or TRBV6-3 and TRBJ2-1, with 7 bases that match TRBD2. Germline V CDR1 and CDR2: MNHEY, SVGEGT. V trimming: 6 bases; J trimming: 10 bases; junction bases outside the gene matches: 12. CDR3 size: 14 residues. CDR3 sequence: CASRGTGVGGEQFF. The DNA for the CDR3 is TGTGCCAGCAGAGGGACCGGCGTGGGGGGGGAGCAGTTCTTC.

The rearrangement links TRBV15 to TRBJ1-1; D uncertain. Germline V lookup: CDR1 LNHNV, CDR2 YYDKDF (reference sequence). The CDR3 has 13 amino acids. Trimming shortened V by 3 bases and J by 0 bases, and 5 bases separated the two germline ends. This CDR3 reads CATSRTLNTEAFF. CDR3 sequence (DNA): TGTGCCACCAGCAGGACACTGAACACTGAAGCTTTCTTT.

This clonotype occurred many times. The chain links TRBV7-7 to TRBJ2-5; 11 positions match TRBD2. CDR3 length: 18 residues. Germline-derived CDR1 and CDR2 are SSHAT and FNYEAQ (reference sequence). The trim removed 5 bases at V and 4 bases at J, leaving 15 bases unmatched. CDR3 in amino acids: CASSKGVVTSGGGETQYF. The CDR3 DNA reads as TGTGCCAGCAGCAAGGGCGTGGTCACTAGCGGGGGAGGAGAGACCCAGTACTTC.

The gene calls are TRBV4-1 and TRBJ2-5, with 8 bases identical to TRBD1. From germline, CDR1 is MGHRA and CDR2 YSYEKL. The CDR3 consists of 17 residues. J lost 4 bases, V lost 3 bases, and 13 bases had no gene match. DNA for the CDR3: TGCGCCAGCAGCCATCCCTCTCGCACAGGGGGTAGAGAGACCCAGTACTTC. The encoded protein is CASSHPSRTGGRETQYF.

This clonotype was seen a single time. This chain links TRBV4-2 with TRBJ2-5; D ambiguous. The CDR3 consists of 14 residues. Germline V gene sequence: CDR1 LGHNA, CDR2 YNFKEQ. V lost 1 base to trimming and J lost 2 bases, with 8 bases between them. The CDR3 nucleotides read TGTGCCAGCAGCCAAGTAGGCCGACAAGAGACCCAGTACTTC. Translated, it gives CASSQVGRQETQYF.

This clonotype was observed many times. J is TRBJ2-7 and V is TRBV20-1; 8 bases agree with TRBD2. Germline V gene sequence: CDR1 DFQATT, CDR2 SNEGSKA (reference sequence). Germline trimming cut 6 bases from V and 0 bases from J; bases unmatched to any gene: 4. The CDR3 contains 13 residues. The CDR3 spells CSAWTSTSYEQYF. Here the CDR3 DNA reads TGCAGTGCATGGACTAGCACCTCCTACGAGCAGTACTTC.

CDR3 sequence reads: CSARLAGALENIQYF. In DNA form, the CDR3 reads TGCAGTGCTAGACTAGCGGGCGCACTTGAAAACATTCAGTACTTC. V usage is TRBV20-1 and J usage is TRBJ2-4; TRBD2 aligns across 8 bases. The CDR3 has 15 residues. With V trimmed by 2 bases and J by 5 bases, 8 bases remained unmatched. The germline gives CDR1 DFQATT, CDR2 SNEGSKA (reference sequence).

Turning to this clonotype: A much larger clonotype is one base distant, so this may be a read error. V and J are TRBV12-3 or TRBV12-4 and TRBJ1-2; 9 positions agree with TRBD1. The CDR3 length is 14 residues. J was trimmed by 6 bases and V by 4 bases; bases with no gene match: 6. The CDR3 DNA sequence: TGTGCCAGCAGTTCGAGACAGGGGGTCAATGGCTACACCTTC. This sequence encodes CASSSRQGVNGYTF.

This clonotype was seen repeatedly, ten times or more. The chain recombines TRBV4-3 with TRBJ2-1; D might be TRBD2 (6 bases). CDR1 is LGHNA, CDR2 YSLEER, per germline. CDR3 length equals 15 residues. Trimming shortened V by 4 bases and J by 8 bases, and 18 bases separated the two germline ends. DNA of the CDR3: TGCGCCAGCAGCCTCCGGGACTGGAAAGGGTATGAGCAGTTCTTC. Encoded protein: CASSLRDWKGYEQFF.

This chain links TRBV10-3 with TRBJ1-2; the D is unclear. This CDR3 contains 13 residues. V lost 11 bases and J lost 8, with 21 bases in between. The germline V gene has CDR1 ENHRY and CDR2 SYGVKD. The CDR3 sequence: CAALGKVLKGYTF. The CDR3, as DNA: TGTGCCGCCTTAGGAAAGGTTTTGAAGGGCTACACCTTC.